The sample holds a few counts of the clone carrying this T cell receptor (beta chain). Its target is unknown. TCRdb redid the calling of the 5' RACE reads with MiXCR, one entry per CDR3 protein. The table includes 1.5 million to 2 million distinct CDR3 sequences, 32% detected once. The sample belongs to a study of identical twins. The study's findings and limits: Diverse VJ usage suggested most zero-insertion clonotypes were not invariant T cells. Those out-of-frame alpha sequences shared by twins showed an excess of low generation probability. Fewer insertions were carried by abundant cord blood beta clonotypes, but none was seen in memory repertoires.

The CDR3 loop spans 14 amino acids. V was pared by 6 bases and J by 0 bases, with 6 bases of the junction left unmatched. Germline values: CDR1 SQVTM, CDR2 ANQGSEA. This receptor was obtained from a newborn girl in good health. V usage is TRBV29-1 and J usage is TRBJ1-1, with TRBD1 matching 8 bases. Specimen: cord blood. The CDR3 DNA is TGCAGCGTCATTCAGGGGGCCTTGAACACTGAAGCTTTCTTT. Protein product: CSVIQGALNTEAFF.